The subject of this entry is one T cell receptor beta chain. Which antigen it targets is not known. Base quality data are lacking; no much larger clone is found one base away. These data are taken from a study of spatial heterogeneity in lung cancer (dated by TCRdb to the late 2010s). Turning to the overall study: Beta-chain transcripts were consistently detected in greater numbers than alpha-chain transcripts, which likely reflected higher beta-chain transcript abundance. Nonsynonymous mutation counts, determined by whole-exome sequencing of tumor tissue, were related to features of the TCR repertoire. In the raw uncorrected reads, each unique combination of TCR and UMI appeared more than ten times on average. Both alpha and beta chains were TCR-sequenced in 220 or so tumor regions, under 85 matched nontumor lung samples and around 54 PBMC samples obtained at surgery. The study quantitatively compared TCR alpha and beta repertoires across multiple tumor regions, matched nontumor lung and blood in non-small cell lung cancer. Points the paper makes about the study in general: Ubiquitous expanded tumor TCRs were detected in blood more often at tumor resection than at routine follow-up. Confirming at a functional level the hypothesis that regional TCRs recognize regional mutations was considered to require additional single-cell paired TCR alpha and beta sequencing.

Sample time point, as interpreted from the label and publication: sample taken at primary tumor resection. Donors were around 71 patients with early-stage, untreated non-small cell lung cancer from the lung TRACERx cohort. TCR sequencing used whole RNA extracted from tumor and nontumor lung tissue, or from cryopreserved PBMC samples, without cell sorting. Only patients for whom sufficient RNA was available from at least two tumor regions were selected for TCR sequencing. Sequences MNHEY (CDR1) and SVGEGT (CDR2) are obtained from the germline V gene. Trimming removed 6 bases from V and 3 bases from J; the gene matches leave 6 bases unexplained. Reading from cysteine to phenylalanine, the CDR3 counts 15 amino acids. Left in the record is the CDR3 DNA by itself, 45 bases read in frame from the first base. The protocol used for the library was 5' RACE. Sequenced on a NextSeq 500. The TCR library protocol attached a unique molecular identifier to each TCR cDNA molecule to allow correction of PCR and sequencing errors. As for the authors' bioinformatics: TCR identification, UMI-based error correction and CDR3 extraction were performed with Decombinator tools. Expanded TCRs were defined as those above a frequency of 2 per 1,000, corresponding to the top 1% of the tumor frequency distribution. Each repertoire was subsampled 100 times to 5,000 TCRs, after which Renyi diversity was computed with the R vegan package. To build CDR3 similarity networks, amino acid triplet string-kernel similarity was used, and CDR3s were connected when their pairwise similarity was above 0.82. Clones were called with MiXCR by TCRdb after fastp trimmed the public reads at Q25, and only in-frame beta chains were retained. Here each entry gathers all rows of one CDR3 protein and keeps the most common genes and DNA. The V and J calls here are based on TCRdb, not the publication. The sample data list tens of thousands of distinct CDR3 sequences, and roughly 15% of these were observed just once. The ten top clones hold 55% to 70% of the sample.

The chain links TRBV6-2 or TRBV6-3 with TRBJ2-7, and TRBD2 matches 12 of the central bases. The sequence derives from a male donor with early-stage non-small cell lung cancer. The input for sequencing was PBMCs, taken at surgery. This receptor carries the CDR3 CASSLGLAGYYEQYF. The DNA sequence is TGTGCCAGCAGCCTCGGACTAGCGGGGTACTACGAGCAGTACTTC.